In this sample, the clone carrying this T cell receptor (beta chain) turned up a few times. The antigen is unknown. The library was made from cDNA and included unique molecular identifiers. Each CDR3 protein gets one entry after TCRdb re-called the PCR reads with MiXCR. The sample records about 770,000 distinct CDR3 sequences, just over 45% being singletons. This sample was taken from a study of post-analysis software for immune sequencing data. Findings of the study overall: The F measure placed samples prepared in the same batch into strongly shared clusters. Significantly decreased normalized Chao1 diversity was recorded for multiple sclerosis patients relative to controls.

The sequenced material came from blood. The source is a girl between 5 and 17 years old with multiple sclerosis.

Here the CDR3 reads CASSRTAQETQYF. The CDR3 nucleotides read TGTGCCAGCTCAAGGACAGCTCAAGAGACCCAGTACTTC. V usage is TRBV18 and J usage is TRBJ2-5; the D gene is possibly TRBD1 (6 bases). CDR3 length equals 13 residues. Germline CDR1 and CDR2: KGHSH and LQKENI. Deletions cut 5 bases from V and 2 bases from J, with 9 bases between.